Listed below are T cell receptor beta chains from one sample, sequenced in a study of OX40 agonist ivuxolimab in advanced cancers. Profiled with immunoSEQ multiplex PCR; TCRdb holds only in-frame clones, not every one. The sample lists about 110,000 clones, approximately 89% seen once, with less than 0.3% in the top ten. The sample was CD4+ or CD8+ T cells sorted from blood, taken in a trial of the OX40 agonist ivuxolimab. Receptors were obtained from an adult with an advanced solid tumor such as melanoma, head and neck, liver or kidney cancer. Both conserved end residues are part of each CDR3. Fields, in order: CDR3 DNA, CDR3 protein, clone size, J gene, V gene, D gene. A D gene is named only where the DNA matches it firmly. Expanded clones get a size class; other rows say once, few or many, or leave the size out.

cdr3_nt: TGTGCCAGTAGGACAGGGGTGGGGACTGAAGCTTTCTTT
cdr3_aa: CASRTGVGTEAFF
clone_size: few
j_call: TRBJ1-1
v_call: TRBV19
d_call: TRBD1

cdr3_nt: TGTGCCAGCAGGCCAATAGGGGAAGAAGCTTTCTTT
cdr3_aa: CASRPIGEEAFF
clone_size: NA
j_call: TRBJ1-1
v_call: TRBV6-5
d_call: NA

cdr3_nt: TGTGCCAGCAGTGTAGGGAGTTATAGCAATCAGCCCCAGCATTTT
cdr3_aa: CASSVGSYSNQPQHF
clone_size: once
j_call: TRBJ1-5
v_call: TRBV2
d_call: NA

cdr3_nt: TGTGCCAGCAGCTTTCAGGTGGGCCAGGGAAACATTCAGTACTTC
cdr3_aa: CASSFQVGQGNIQYF
clone_size: NA
j_call: TRBJ2-4
v_call: TRBV7-2
d_call: NA

cdr3_nt: TGTGCCAGCAGCCCTAGCTTCTCCATCCCGGGGGAGCTGTTTTTT
cdr3_aa: CASSPSFSIPGELFF
clone_size: NA
j_call: TRBJ2-2
v_call: TRBV5-6
d_call: NA

cdr3_nt: TGTGCCAGCAGCTCCTTTCGACTAGCGCCTACGCAGTATTTT
cdr3_aa: CASSSFRLAPTQYF
clone_size: once
j_call: TRBJ2-3
v_call: TRBV7-9
d_call: TRBD2

cdr3_nt: TGTGCCAGCAGCACTACAGGGCTGCAGGTCTATGGCTACACCTTC
cdr3_aa: CASSTTGLQVYGYTF
clone_size: once
j_call: TRBJ1-2
v_call: TRBV7-3
d_call: NA

cdr3_nt: TGTGCCAGCAGTCAATCAGGGGGCAATGAGCAGTTCTTC
cdr3_aa: CASSQSGGNEQFF
clone_size: NA
j_call: TRBJ2-1
v_call: TRBV6-5
d_call: TRBD1

cdr3_nt: TGTGCCAGTAGGGCTAGCGGGAGGGAGACCCAGTACTTC
cdr3_aa: CASRASGRETQYF
clone_size: NA
j_call: TRBJ2-5
v_call: TRBV19
d_call: TRBD2

cdr3_nt: TGTGCCAGCACCGTAACGACAGCATATAATTCACCCCTCCACTTT
cdr3_aa: CASTVTTAYNSPLHF
clone_size: NA
j_call: TRBJ1-6
v_call: TRBV11-2
d_call: NA

cdr3_nt: TGCGCCAGCAGCCCGCGACAGGGAAGTGAAAAACTGTTTTTT
cdr3_aa: CASSPRQGSEKLFF
clone_size: NA
j_call: TRBJ1-4
v_call: TRBV5-1
d_call: TRBD1

cdr3_nt: TGTGCCAGCAGCATAAATGGCGGACAGTCCTTTTCCTACACCTTC
cdr3_aa: CASSINGGQSFSYTF
clone_size: NA
j_call: TRBJ1-2
v_call: TRBV7-2
d_call: NA

cdr3_nt: TGTGCCAGTAGTCCCAACGGACTAGCGGGAGCCGAGCAGTACTTC
cdr3_aa: CASSPNGLAGAEQYF
clone_size: NA
j_call: TRBJ2-7
v_call: TRBV19
d_call: TRBD2

cdr3_nt: TGCGCCAGCAGCGGGTCAGGGGCGAACACCGGGGAGCTGTTTTTT
cdr3_aa: CASSGSGANTGELFF
clone_size: NA
j_call: TRBJ2-2
v_call: TRBV5-1
d_call: NA

cdr3_nt: TGTGCCAGCAGCTTAAGAGGGGCTCAGCCCCAGCATTTT
cdr3_aa: CASSLRGAQPQHF
clone_size: NA
j_call: TRBJ1-5
v_call: TRBV7-2
d_call: NA

cdr3_nt: TGTGCCAGTACCCCCCCCTGGACAGGGGGCGGCGGTACTCAGCCCCAGCATTTT
cdr3_aa: CASTPPWTGGGGTQPQHF
clone_size: NA
j_call: TRBJ1-5
v_call: TRBV19
d_call: TRBD1

cdr3_nt: TGTGCCAGCAGCTTGGCGGACAGGAGAGATACGCAGTATTTT
cdr3_aa: CASSLADRRDTQYF
clone_size: few
j_call: TRBJ2-3
v_call: TRBV5-8
d_call: TRBD1

cdr3_nt: TGTGCCAGCAACCGGCGGGACATCTATAATTCACCCCTCCACTTT
cdr3_aa: CASNRRDIYNSPLHF
clone_size: NA
j_call: TRBJ1-6
v_call: TRBV6-1
d_call: NA

cdr3_nt: TGCAGCGGGGGACTAGCGGGACTGGAGCAGTTCTTC
cdr3_aa: CSGGLAGLEQFF
clone_size: few
j_call: TRBJ2-1
v_call: TRBV29-1
d_call: TRBD2

cdr3_nt: TGTGCCAGCGCAACAGGAACAGGGAACACCGGGGAGCTGTTTTTT
cdr3_aa: CASATGTGNTGELFF
clone_size: NA
j_call: TRBJ2-2
v_call: TRBV7-8
d_call: NA

cdr3_nt: TGCGCCAGCAGCCCAAGTGAGCGGGGATACGGTCAGCCCCAGCATTTT
cdr3_aa: CASSPSERGYGQPQHF
clone_size: NA
j_call: TRBJ1-5
v_call: TRBV4-1
d_call: NA

cdr3_nt: TGTGCCAGTAGTATTGTGACAGGGGGCCCCGGGGAGCTGTTTTTT
cdr3_aa: CASSIVTGGPGELFF
clone_size: NA
j_call: TRBJ2-2
v_call: TRBV19
d_call: TRBD1

cdr3_nt: TGTGCCAGCAGTTGGGACAAAGATCAGCCCCAGCATTTT
cdr3_aa: CASSWDKDQPQHF
clone_size: NA
j_call: TRBJ1-5
v_call: TRBV28
d_call: NA

cdr3_nt: TGTGCCAGCAGCTTGGGGACAGGGGCCTACGAGCAGTACTTC
cdr3_aa: CASSLGTGAYEQYF
clone_size: NA
j_call: TRBJ2-7
v_call: TRBV5-5
d_call: TRBD1

cdr3_nt: TGCGCCAGCAGCTTGGTGGGGACGGACACAGATACGCAGTATTTT
cdr3_aa: CASSLVGTDTDTQYF
clone_size: NA
j_call: TRBJ2-3
v_call: TRBV5-1
d_call: NA

cdr3_nt: TGTGCCAGCTCACCAAGGAGCGGGGAGACAGATACGCAGTATTTT
cdr3_aa: CASSPRSGETDTQYF
clone_size: NA
j_call: TRBJ2-3
v_call: TRBV18
d_call: TRBD2

cdr3_nt: TGTGCCACCAGCAGTCGAACTGGGGGGAGCACTGAAGCTTTCTTT
cdr3_aa: CATSSRTGGSTEAFF
clone_size: NA
j_call: TRBJ1-1
v_call: TRBV15
d_call: NA

cdr3_nt: TGCAGTGCTAGGGGGCAAGAGACCCAGTACTTC
cdr3_aa: CSARGQETQYF
clone_size: NA
j_call: TRBJ2-5
v_call: TRBV20-1
d_call: NA

cdr3_nt: TGTGCCAGCCATGGACTAGCGGGCAGTGTCTCCTACAATGAGCAGTTCTTC
cdr3_aa: CASHGLAGSVSYNEQFF
clone_size: NA
j_call: TRBJ2-1
v_call: TRBV27
d_call: TRBD2

cdr3_nt: TGTGCCAGCACAGGGACTAGCGGCACAGATACGCAGTATTTT
cdr3_aa: CASTGTSGTDTQYF
clone_size: NA
j_call: TRBJ2-3
v_call: TRBV6-1
d_call: TRBD2

cdr3_nt: TGTGCCAGCAGCGCTAGCGGAGGGGGCCAAGAGACCCAGTACTTC
cdr3_aa: CASSASGGGQETQYF
clone_size: NA
j_call: TRBJ2-5
v_call: TRBV9
d_call: NA

cdr3_nt: TGCGCCAGCAGCGCAAATAGCAATCAGCCCCAGCATTTT
cdr3_aa: CASSANSNQPQHF
clone_size: once
j_call: TRBJ1-5
v_call: TRBV5-1
d_call: NA

cdr3_nt: TGCGCCAGCAGCGGGGACCAGGGGAATGAAAAACTGTTTTTT
cdr3_aa: CASSGDQGNEKLFF
clone_size: NA
j_call: TRBJ1-4
v_call: TRBV5-1
d_call: NA

cdr3_nt: TGTGCCAGCAGTGATCCTGAAGGCTATGGCTACACCTTC
cdr3_aa: CASSDPEGYGYTF
clone_size: NA
j_call: TRBJ1-2
v_call: TRBV2
d_call: NA

cdr3_nt: TGTGCCGGCGAAGTCAGCGGGAGTGAGCAGTTCTTC
cdr3_aa: CAGEVSGSEQFF
clone_size: NA
j_call: TRBJ2-1
v_call: TRBV6-1
d_call: TRBD2

cdr3_nt: TGTGCCAGCAACTTAGGGTCCGACACTGAAGCTTTCTTT
cdr3_aa: CASNLGSDTEAFF
clone_size: NA
j_call: TRBJ1-1
v_call: TRBV6-5
d_call: NA

cdr3_nt: TGTGCCAGCAGCTCTCTTTTGCCTGGCGGTGAGCAGTTCTTC
cdr3_aa: CASSSLLPGGEQFF
clone_size: NA
j_call: TRBJ2-1
v_call: TRBV7-3
d_call: NA

cdr3_nt: TGCGCCAGCAGAGACAAGATAGCGGGGGAAGCCGGGGAGCTGTTTTTT
cdr3_aa: CASRDKIAGEAGELFF
clone_size: few
j_call: TRBJ2-2
v_call: TRBV5-1
d_call: TRBD2

cdr3_nt: TGTGCCAGCAGTTACCAGGGCTCTGGAAACACCATATATTTT
cdr3_aa: CASSYQGSGNTIYF
clone_size: NA
j_call: TRBJ1-3
v_call: TRBV6-5
d_call: NA

cdr3_nt: TGCGCCAGCAGCTGGGGGGGAGCGAAGGAGGAAAAACTGTTTTTT
cdr3_aa: CASSWGGAKEEKLFF
clone_size: NA
j_call: TRBJ1-4
v_call: TRBV5-1
d_call: NA

cdr3_nt: TGTGCCAGCAGCAAATTCGGGACAGGGGATTCTGGAAACACCATATATTTT
cdr3_aa: CASSKFGTGDSGNTIYF
clone_size: once
j_call: TRBJ1-3
v_call: TRBV7-3
d_call: TRBD1

cdr3_nt: TGTGCCAGTAGTATCGATGGGGGCTATGGCTACACCTTC
cdr3_aa: CASSIDGGYGYTF
clone_size: NA
j_call: TRBJ1-2
v_call: TRBV19
d_call: NA

cdr3_nt: TGTGCCAGCAGCTTAGTAGCGGCGCCTTCGGGAGAGACCCAGTACTTC
cdr3_aa: CASSLVAAPSGETQYF
clone_size: NA
j_call: TRBJ2-5
v_call: TRBV7-2
d_call: NA

cdr3_nt: TGCGCCAGCAGCCTCGTCGGCGGAGCAACTAATGAAAAACTGTTTTTT
cdr3_aa: CASSLVGGATNEKLFF
clone_size: NA
j_call: TRBJ1-4
v_call: TRBV4-1
d_call: NA

cdr3_nt: TGTGCCAGCAGTGCTTCACGGTCCGGGGAGCTGTTTTTT
cdr3_aa: CASSASRSGELFF
clone_size: once
j_call: TRBJ2-2
v_call: TRBV6-1
d_call: NA

cdr3_nt: TGTGCCAGCAGCGTAGCACTAGCGGGCTCCGTAGGTTTGAATGAGCAGTTCTTC
cdr3_aa: CASSVALAGSVGLNEQFF
clone_size: NA
j_call: TRBJ2-1
v_call: TRBV9
d_call: TRBD2

cdr3_nt: TGTCCGGCCCCCAGGGTAGATGGCTACACCTTC
cdr3_aa: CPAPRVDGYTF
clone_size: NA
j_call: TRBJ1-2
v_call: TRBV19
d_call: NA